This T cell receptor (beta chain) is drawn from a study of T cell responses to AZD1222 COVID-19 vaccine. Profiling relied on immunoSEQ multiplex PCR, and the TCRdb table lists in-frame clones only, not all of them. The data hold some 120,000 clones, with nearly 90% observed a single time. The clonotype originates from an adult in good health. The sample was peripheral blood, taken on day 0 of AZD1222 vaccination.

CDR3 DNA: TGTGCCAGTAGTCAAAGGACCAACGCCCTTGGTAATGAGCAGTTCTTC. Its protein product is CASSQRTNALGNEQFF. The chain links TRBV19 to TRBJ2-1; D call uncertain. Germline CDR1 reads LNHDA; CDR2 reads SQIVND (reference sequence). The CDR3 consists of 16 residues. Trimming removed 5 bases at V and 7 bases at J, with 21 bases between.